This T cell receptor (beta chain) derives from a study of cytomegalovirus exposure and HLA in healthy donors. The study, taken as a whole, reports: Associated with HLA alleles at 0.05 false discovery rate in a later analysis were over 15,000 TCR beta sequences. In an earlier analysis, most TCR beta V segments were productive about 87% or about 30% of the time.

The study ran its PCR with 60 Vbeta and 13 Jbeta primers. Assay: immunoSEQ multiplex PCR; the TCRdb copy retains only in-frame clones and omits some. This sample's table has fewer than 150,000 clones. In regard to this clone: The antigen remains unidentified.

The CDR3 totals 13 residues. The V end was cut by 5 bases, the J end by 5 bases, with 10 bases between. Germline V lookup: CDR1 LNHDA, CDR2 SQIVND (reference sequence). Participants comprised healthy donors of bone marrow. This chain links TRBV19 with TRBJ1-5; TRBD1 is a possible D gene (5 bases). The specimen sequenced was PBMCs. The receptor comes from a man aged 18 to 35 in good health and CMV-seronegative. CDR3 DNA sequence: TGTGCCAGTAGTCCGGACACCTATCAGCCCCAGCATTTT. Its protein product is CASSPDTYQPQHF.